Listed here are 8 T cell receptor beta chains from one sample, sequenced in a study of OX40 agonist ivuxolimab in advanced cancers. Assay: immunoSEQ multiplex PCR; the TCRdb copy retains only in-frame clones and omits some. The data hold 57,000 or so clones, with about 82% observed a single time. The input for sequencing was CD4+ or CD8+ T cells sorted from blood, taken in a trial of the OX40 agonist ivuxolimab. These receptors all stem from an adult with an advanced solid tumor such as melanoma, head and neck, liver or kidney cancer.

The V and J genes are TRBV4-2 and TRBJ2-4, with D maybe TRBD2 (6 bases). Germline CDR1 LGHNA, CDR2 YNFKEQ. V was shortened by 4 bases and J by 5 bases, with 9 bases between the two germline ends. The CDR3 loop spans 13 amino acids. CDR3 DNA: TGTGCCAGCAGCCCAACGGGGGAAAACATTCAGTACTTC. Its protein product is CASSPTGENIQYF.

This clone was seen a handful of times. The gene calls are TRBV19 and TRBJ1-4; D is uncertain. The V end lost 9 bases, the J end lost 0 bases, and 11 bases lay between the germline ends. Germline-derived CDR1 and CDR2 are LNHDA and SQIVND (reference sequence). The CDR3 spans 14 residues. The CDR3 sequence is CASLDRATNEKLFF. In DNA, the CDR3 is TGTGCCAGCCTGGACCGGGCAACTAATGAAAAACTGTTTTTT. Filled out from reference TRBV19 and TRBJ1-4, the complete variable domain reads DGGITQSPKYLFRKEGQNVTLSCEQNLNHDAMYWYRQDPGQGLRLIYYSQIVNDFQKGDIAEGYSVSREKKESFPLTVTSAQKNPTAFYLCASLDRATNEKLFFGSGTQLSVL.

This chain links TRBV9 with TRBJ1-5; unclear D gene. Trimming left V 0 bases short and J 10 bases short, with 11 bases between. CDR1 is SGDLS and CDR2 is YYNGEE in the germline V gene. This CDR3 has 13 amino acids. Here the CDR3 DNA reads TGTGCCAGCAGCGTAGCTGGGCTCGAACCCCAGCATTTT. It is translated as CASSVAGLEPQHF.

The rearrangement uses TRBV6-1 and TRBJ1-6; D remains ambiguous. Per germline, CDR1 MNHNS and CDR2 SASEGT. Trimming removed 2 bases from V and 7 bases from J, with 12 bases in between. The CDR3 extends over 15 amino acids. CDR3 nucleotide sequence: TGTGCCAGCAGTGAACAGACAAATCTCAATTCACCCCTCCACTTT. Its translation: CASSEQTNLNSPLHF.

This clone was detected once. The chain uses TRBV7-2 and TRBJ2-1; a weak D match, TRBD2 (6 bases). CDR1 is SGHTA and CDR2 is FQGNSA in the germline V gene. CDR3 length equals 13 residues. V lost 3 bases and J 5 bases, leaving 8 bases between the germline ends. The CDR3 region is CASSFGGNNEQFF. The CDR3 region has the DNA TGTGCCAGCAGCTTCGGGGGAAACAATGAGCAGTTCTTC.

The rearrangement joins TRBV19 to TRBJ1-2, with D unresolved. The length of the CDR3 is 15 residues. Per the germline V gene, CDR1 is LNHDA and CDR2 is SQIVND (reference sequence). Trimming removed 0 bases at V and 1 base at J, with 9 bases between. The CDR3 DNA reads TGTGCCAGTAGTATAGAGCCAGAGAGTAACTATGGCTACACCTTC. This gives the protein CASSIEPESNYGYTF. The entire variable domain, with the rest obtained from reference TRBV19 and TRBJ1-2, is as follows: DGGITQSPKYLFRKEGQNVTLSCEQNLNHDAMYWYRQDPGQGLRLIYYSQIVNDFQKGDIAEGYSVSREKKESFPLTVTSAQKNPTAFYLCASSIEPESNYGYTFGSGTRLTVV.

The V and J genes are TRBV7-2 and TRBJ2-7; D gene uncertain. The CDR3 is made up of 14 amino acids. Trimming took 1 base from V and 3 from J, leaving 10 bases between them. Germline values: CDR1 SGHTA, CDR2 FQGNSA. The CDR3 DNA reads as TGTGCCAGCAGCTTAGGAGATGTCCGCTACGAGCAGTACTTC. Protein product: CASSLGDVRYEQYF.

The chain uses TRBV11-2 and TRBJ1-3, with D uncertain. V dropped 0 bases and J dropped 4 bases, with 4 bases sitting between them. The germline V gene encodes CDR1 SGHAT and CDR2 FQNNGV. This CDR3 is 13 amino acids long. In DNA form, the CDR3 reads TGTGCCAGCAGCTTAGATTGGGGAAACACCATATATTTT. It is translated as CASSLDWGNTIYF.